Each of the 26 T cell receptor beta chains below was sequenced from the same sample in a study of human T cells and chemical hapten exposure. Unique molecular identifiers were attached to individual cDNA molecules within the library. TCRdb re-derived calls from the reads in MiXCR, one entry per CDR3 protein. The sample contains more than 100,000 distinct CDR3 sequences, more than 8.5% of which appear only once. From whole blood left unfractionated, total RNA was extracted. Sequencing used whole blood. These TCRs come from a human donor in good health. Some clones in this sample may be carry-over from other donors' samples.

J is TRBJ2-7 and V is TRBV29-1, with unresolved D. The V and J ends lost 4 bases and 2 bases respectively, with 15 bases between them. Germline lookup yields CDR1 SQVTM and CDR2 ANQGSEA. The CDR3 sequence is 14 residues long. Here the CDR3 reads CSVGSWADTYEQYF. The CDR3 DNA follows: TGCAGCGTTGGCAGTTGGGCCGACACCTACGAGCAGTACTTC.

This clonotype has only a few counts. V gene TRBV29-1 combines with J gene TRBJ2-1, with D tentatively TRBD1 or TRBD2 (5 bases each). In germline, CDR1 is SQVTM, CDR2 ANQGSEA. Trimming removed 1 base at V and 3 bases at J, with 10 bases between. There are 14 residues in the CDR3. CDR3 nucleotides: TGCAGCGTTGAAGGTCGGGGCAGCTACAATGAGCAGTTCTTC. This encodes CSVEGRGSYNEQFF.

This clonotype has just a few counts. In DNA, the CDR3 is TGTGCCAGTACGCTCCGGGAATTCACTGAAGCTTTCTTT. This translates into CASTLREFTEAFF. The chain carries TRBV19 and TRBJ1-1, with D unresolved. Germline assignment: CDR1 LNHDA and CDR2 SQIVND (reference sequence). The CDR3 runs 13 residues. Trimming left V 7 bases short and J 4 bases short, with 13 bases between.

This clonotype was seen many times. V and J are TRBV6-5 and TRBJ2-3; D not certain. This CDR3 has 12 amino acids. Germline lookup yields CDR1 MNHEY and CDR2 SVGAGI. V was clipped by 4 bases and J by 8 bases, with 10 bases between them. This CDR3 is CASSLRAGTQYF. CDR3 in DNA: TGTGCCAGCAGTTTACGGGCAGGTACGCAGTATTTT.

This clonotype came up many times. The V call is TRBV23-1, the J call TRBJ1-5; D gene ambiguous. TRBV23-1 is classed as an ORF, of uncertain function. Trimming shortened V by 10 bases and J by 7 bases, and 14 bases separated the two germline ends. The CDR3 spans 12 residues. In nucleotides, the CDR3 is TGCGCCACCGCGCCCACAGACCAGCCCCAGCATTTT. Protein sequence: CATAPTDQPQHF.

This clonotype was observed a few times. CDR3 nucleotides: TGTGCCAGCAGCTTGGGGACAGGTTACGGCGAGCAGTACTTC. Protein: CASSLGTGYGEQYF. The rearrangement links TRBV11-3 to TRBJ2-7; 8 bases are shared with TRBD1. The CDR3 has 14 amino acids. V was clipped by 3 bases and J by 6 bases; unmatched bases: 7. Germline lookup yields CDR1 SGHNT and CDR2 YENEEA.

This clonotype was detected only a few times. This rearrangement joins TRBV3-1 to TRBJ2-7; 7 nucleotides agree with TRBD1. This CDR3 spans 18 amino acids. Germline CDR1 reads LGHDT; CDR2 reads YNNKEL (reference sequence). V dropped 5 bases and J dropped 0; count of bases not matched to a gene: 16. Here the CDR3 reads CASSEGIVRDSDSYEQYF. Here the CDR3 DNA reads TGTGCCAGCAGCGAAGGGATCGTCCGGGACAGTGACTCCTACGAGCAGTACTTC.

This clonotype showed up many times. This chain joins TRBV4-3 and TRBJ2-1; 7 bases map to TRBD1. The CDR3 covers 15 residues. From germline, CDR1 is LGHNA and CDR2 YSLEER. Trimming took 2 bases from V and 7 from J; bases not matched to a gene: 8. CDR3 sequence reads: CASSQRPRQGNEQFF. For the CDR3, the DNA is TGCGCCAGCAGCCAACGTCCGCGACAGGGTAATGAGCAGTTCTTC.

This clonotype occurred many times. The V and J genes are TRBV7-2 and TRBJ2-7; no firm D call. V gave up 1 base and J gave up 1 base, with 11 bases separating them. This CDR3 contains 15 residues. Germline lookup yields CDR1 SGHTA and CDR2 FQGNSA. CDR3 nucleotide sequence: TGTGCCAGCAGCTTAGTGCCCGACCTATCCTACGAGCAGTACTTC. It codes for CASSLVPDLSYEQYF.

The gene calls are TRBV4-2 and TRBJ2-3, with TRBD2 matching over 10 bases. This CDR3 is 17 amino acids long. V trimming: 6 bases; J trimming: 2 bases; junction bases outside the gene matches: 11. The V gene's germline CDR1 is LGHNA and CDR2 YNFKEQ. CDR3 nucleotides: TGTGCCAGCAGTGAGCGGGGGGGCAACTTTCTCACAGATACGCAGTATTTT. Translated, it gives CASSERGGNFLTDTQYF.

This clonotype was counted at least ten times. The V gene is TRBV29-1, the J gene TRBJ1-4; D unclear. The V and J ends lost 6 bases and 3 bases respectively, with 14 bases between them. This CDR3 comprises 14 residues. CDR1 and CDR2 from the germline V gene are SQVTM and ANQGSEA. The CDR3 is CSVGTSSANEKLFF. As DNA, the CDR3 is TGCAGCGTGGGTACCAGCTCAGCTAATGAAAAACTGTTTTTT. Filled out from reference TRBV29-1 and TRBJ1-4, the complete variable domain reads SAVISQKPSRDICQRGTSLTIQCQVDSQVTMMFWYRQQPGQSLTLIATANQGSEATYESGFVIDKFPISRPNLTFSTLTVSNMSPEDSSIYLCSVGTSSANEKLFFGSGTQLSVL.

This clonotype has ten or more counts. This chain joins TRBV7-2 and TRBJ1-1; D is undetermined. CDR3 length: 12 residues. Germline CDR1 SGHTA, CDR2 FQGNSA. V dropped 6 bases and J dropped 2 bases, with 7 bases sitting between them. DNA for the CDR3: TGTGCCAGCAGTAAAGTAAACACTGAAGCTTTCTTT. It codes for CASSKVNTEAFF.

The chain employs TRBV2 and TRBJ2-2, with 8 bases identical to TRBD1. The CDR3 consists of 14 residues. Looked up from germline, CDR1 is SNHLY and CDR2 is FYNNEI. The ends lost 8 bases at V and 1 base at J; junction bases unmatched: 3. The CDR3 DNA is TGTGCCAGCGGTGGACAGGGGAACACCGGGGAGCTGTTTTTT. This encodes CASGGQGNTGELFF.

This clonotype was recorded at least ten times. The rearrangement joins TRBV12-3 or TRBV12-4 to TRBJ1-4; D is unclear. With 2 bases removed from V and 0 bases from J, the gap between germline ends came to 4 bases. The length of the CDR3 is 14 residues. The CDR3 DNA reads as TGTGCCAGCAGTTTACGGGCAACTAATGAAAAACTGTTTTTT. This encodes CASSLRATNEKLFF.

This clonotype has more than one count but fewer than ten. V gene TRBV12-3 or TRBV12-4 combines with J gene TRBJ2-1, with 8 bases that match TRBD2. The trim removed 4 bases at V and 6 bases at J, leaving 5 bases unmatched. This CDR3 is 14 amino acids long. CDR3 DNA sequence: TGTGCCAGCAGTTCGGGACTAGTTTCCAATGAGCAGTTCTTC. This translates into CASSSGLVSNEQFF.

This clonotype has just a few counts. The V gene is TRBV5-4, the J gene TRBJ2-3, with 13 nucleotides matching TRBD2. Looked up from germline, CDR1 is SGHNT and CDR2 is YYREEE (reference sequence). V lost 0 bases, J lost 3 bases, and 19 bases stayed unmatched. This CDR3 spans 22 amino acids. DNA of the CDR3: TGTGCCAGCAGCTTGGTAAAGGACACAGGCCGACTAGCGGGAGGTGGTACAGATACGCAGTATTTT. This sequence encodes CASSLVKDTGRLAGGGTDTQYF.

V gene TRBV10-3 combines with J gene TRBJ2-1; D is unclear. The germline V gene encodes CDR1 ENHRY and CDR2 SYGVKD. The CDR3 spans 13 residues. Trimming shortened V by 3 bases and J by 6 bases, and 9 bases separated the two germline ends. CDR3 in amino acids: CAISDGASNEQFF. In DNA, the CDR3 is TGTGCCATCAGTGATGGCGCTAGCAATGAGCAGTTCTTC.

This clonotype was seen ten or more times. This rearrangement joins TRBV5-1 to TRBJ1-2, with D maybe TRBD1 (6 bases). The V gene's germline CDR1 is SGHRS and CDR2 YFSETQ. This CDR3 region has 13 residues. With 3 bases removed from V and 4 bases from J, the gap between germline ends came to 10 bases. The CDR3 spells CASSSGQIYGYTF. CDR3 coding DNA: TGCGCCAGCAGCTCCGGACAGATCTATGGCTACACCTTC. Full variable domain (remainder filled in from reference TRBV5-1 and TRBJ1-2): KAGVTQTPRYLIKTRGQQVTLSCSPISGHRSVSWYQQTPGQGLQFLFEYFSETQRNKGNFPGRFSGRQFSNSRSEMNVSTLELGDSALYLCASSSGQIYGYTFGSGTRLTVV.

The V gene is TRBV6-1, the J gene TRBJ1-2, with a weak D call TRBD1 (5 bases). The CDR3 sequence is 14 residues long. The V and J ends lost 3 bases and 5 bases respectively, with 13 bases between them. The germline V gene encodes CDR1 MNHNS and CDR2 SASEGT. Written as DNA, the CDR3 is TGTGCCAGCAGTGACAATTGGGAGGGGTATGGCTACACCTTC. Translated: CASSDNWEGYGYTF.

The rearrangement links TRBV11-2 to TRBJ1-1; 7 bases line up with TRBD1. Germline V gene lookup returns CDR1 SGHAT and CDR2 FQNNGV. Losses at the gene ends were 2 bases for V and 0 bases for J; bases not matched to a gene: 6. This CDR3 is built from 16 residues. The DNA of the CDR3 is TGTGCCAGCAGCTTAAATACAGGGGCGGTGAACACTGAAGCTTTCTTT. Translation gives CASSLNTGAVNTEAFF.

In its sample, this clonotype was seen many times. V usage is TRBV3-1 and J usage is TRBJ2-5, with 9 bases identical to TRBD2. This CDR3 region has 16 residues. The V gene's germline CDR1 is LGHDT and CDR2 YNNKEL (reference sequence). V was pared by 4 bases and J by 1 base, with 7 bases of the junction left unmatched. This CDR3 is CASSPRPSGAQETQYF. The CDR3 nucleotides read TGTGCCAGCAGCCCCCGTCCTAGCGGGGCCCAAGAGACCCAGTACTTC.

This chain connects TRBV7-2 to TRBJ1-4; TRBD1 matches 9 bases. CDR1 SGHTA and CDR2 FQGNSA come from the germline V gene. Losses at the gene ends were 4 bases for V and 3 bases for J; bases not matched to a gene: 3. This CDR3 has 15 residues. The CDR3 loop is CASSSHRGPNEKLFF. The CDR3 DNA sequence: TGTGCCAGCAGCTCACACAGGGGGCCTAATGAAAAACTGTTTTTT.

The sample holds a few counts of this clonotype. V and J are TRBV20-1 and TRBJ1-4; D is unresolved. V lost 6 bases and J 4 bases, leaving 9 bases between the germline ends. The CDR3 runs 12 residues. Germline assignment: CDR1 DFQATT and CDR2 SNEGSKA (reference sequence). The CDR3 DNA reads as TGCAGTGCCCCGATGGATAATGAAAAACTGTTTTTT. Encoded protein: CSAPMDNEKLFF.

The rearrangement links TRBV9 to TRBJ2-2; D is undetermined. This CDR3 is built from 14 residues. Germline CDR1 is SGDLS and CDR2 is YYNGEE. Trimming took off 2 bases at V and 3 bases at J, with 8 bases between the two ends. The DNA for the CDR3 is TGTGCCAGCAGCGTCGGACGAGACACCGGGGAGCTGTTTTTT. Encoded protein: CASSVGRDTGELFF. Full variable domain (outside the CDR3, taken from reference TRBV9 and TRBJ2-2): DSGVTQTPKHLITATGQRVTLRCSPRSGDLSVYWYQQSLDQGLQFLIQYYNGEERAKGNILERFSAQQFPDLHSELNLSSLELGDSALYFCASSVGRDTGELFFGEGSRLTVL.

The chain carries TRBV10-3 and TRBJ2-3, with 15 bases matching TRBD2. The germline CDR1 and CDR2 sequences are ENHRY and SYGVKD. The CDR3 consists of 21 residues. The ends lost 0 bases at V and 1 base at J; junction bases unmatched: 11. CDR3 coding DNA: TGTGCCATCAGTGAGTCACGGACCCCGGGACTAGCGGGGGGCCGCACAGATACGCAGTATTTT. Its translation: CAISESRTPGLAGGRTDTQYF.

This clonotype has ten or more counts. The chain carries TRBV27 and TRBJ2-2; D gene unclear. The CDR3 totals 13 residues. Germline-derived CDR1 and CDR2 are MNHEY and SMNVEV (reference sequence). V lost 3 bases and J 6 bases, leaving 8 bases between the germline ends. The CDR3 bases are TGTGCCAGCAGTTTGGTTGGTTCCGGGGAGCTGTTTTTT. This sequence encodes CASSLVGSGELFF.